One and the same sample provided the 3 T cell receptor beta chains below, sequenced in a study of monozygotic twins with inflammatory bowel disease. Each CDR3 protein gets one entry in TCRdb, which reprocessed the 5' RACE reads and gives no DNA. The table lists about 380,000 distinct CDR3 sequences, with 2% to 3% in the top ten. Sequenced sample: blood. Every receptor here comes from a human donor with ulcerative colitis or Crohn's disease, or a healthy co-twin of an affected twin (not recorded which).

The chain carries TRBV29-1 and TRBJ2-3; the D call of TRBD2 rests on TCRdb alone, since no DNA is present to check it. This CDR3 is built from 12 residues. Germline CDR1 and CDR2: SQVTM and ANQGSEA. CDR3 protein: CSVEQEGDTQYF.

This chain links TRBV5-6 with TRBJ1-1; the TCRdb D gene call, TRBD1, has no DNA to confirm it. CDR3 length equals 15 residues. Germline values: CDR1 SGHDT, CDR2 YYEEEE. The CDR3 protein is CASSSPGQANTEAFF.

CDR3 residues: CASSYSLGGEATNEKLFF. The rearrangement joins TRBV6-5 to TRBJ1-4. Germline-derived CDR1 and CDR2 are MNHEY and SVGAGI. CDR3 length: 18 residues.